This T cell receptor (beta chain) was documented in a study of shared clonotypes between healthy human individuals. The study, taken as a whole, reports: Naive subsets tended to show greater estimated richness than memory subsets.

The CDR3 length is 16 residues. Germline V gives CDR1 SGHRS, CDR2 YFSETQ. V was pared by 4 bases and J by 4 bases, with 11 bases of the junction left unmatched. Some clones are missing from TCRdb's copy, which holds only in-frame ones; the method was immunoSEQ multiplex PCR. The data show about 1.5 million clones, approximately 98% seen once. Of note for this clone: What it binds is unknown.

Sequencing input: naive CD4+ T cells sorted from blood. Regarding subset: CD45RA+ positively selected. The receptor was isolated from a man aged 30-40 years in good health. This chain connects TRBV5-1 to TRBJ2-3; 8 nucleotides line up with TRBD2. CDR3 protein: CASSDSLAGRSDTQYF. CDR3 nucleotides: TGCGCCAGCAGCGATAGCTTAGCGGGAAGGTCAGATACGCAGTATTTT.